This T cell receptor beta chain is drawn from a study of identical twins. Study results and limitations: Abundant cord blood beta clonotypes carried fewer insertions; memory repertoires showed none. Twin-shared out-of-frame alpha sequences showed excess low generation probability. Out-of-frame TCR alpha sharing in monozygotic twins exceeded recombination model predictions.

cDNA carried unique molecular identifiers, and a universal primer site was added by template switching. MiXCR, run by TCRdb on the 5' RACE reads, gives a single entry per CDR3 protein. The sample has around 480,000 distinct CDR3 sequences, 12% to 15% seen once; the top ten hold about 0.52%. This clonotype was counted between two and nine times. The target antigen is unknown. V shed 7 bases, J shed 5 bases, and the junction held 8 bases outside the gene matches. Germline V CDR1 and CDR2: LNHDA, SQIVND (reference sequence). The CDR3 loop spans 14 amino acids. These data were likewise used in another study, on yellow fever vaccine responses in identical twins.

The chain employs TRBV19 and TRBJ2-3; 8 nucleotides line up with TRBD2. This sequence originates from a woman aged 18 to 35 in good health. The specimen sequenced was CD4+ T cells sorted from blood. The CDR3 loop is CASTTGGGRDTQYF. The CDR3 nucleotides are TGTGCCAGTACCACCGGGGGGGGCAGAGATACGCAGTATTTT.